A single sample gave rise to the 29 T cell receptor beta chains below, sequenced in a study of PD-1 blockade in classical Hodgkin lymphoma. The time point is: cycle 4 day 1 (C4D1), after 5 to 7 weeks of nivolumab. With no exception, relapse followed autologous stem cell transplantation in all patients, and brentuximab vedotin exposure varied. Only in-frame clones appear in the TCRdb table, and some are missing; sequencing was by immunoSEQ multiplex PCR. The sample contains about 32,000 clones, around 80% of which appear only once. The sample here was peripheral blood mononuclear cells (PBMCs), taken before the fourth cycle of nivolumab. These receptors were taken from a human donor with classical Hodgkin lymphoma.

The chain joins TRBV5-1 to TRBJ2-1; the match to TRBD1 covers 9 bases. Trimming removed 2 bases from V and 2 bases from J; junction bases left unmatched: 2. CDR1 and CDR2 (germline): SGHRS, YFSETQ. The CDR3 totals 15 residues. The CDR3 loop is CASSFTGGTYNEQFF. The CDR3 DNA is TGCGCCAGCAGCTTCACAGGGGGCACCTACAATGAGCAGTTCTTC.

The chain combines TRBV30 with TRBJ2-3; D not resolved. In germline, CDR1 is GTSNPN, CDR2 SVGIG (reference sequence). Trimming stripped 0 bases from V and 3 bases from J, with 7 bases between. The CDR3 is 13 amino acids. The CDR3 sequence is CAWSVGKTDTQYF. The CDR3, as DNA: TGTGCCTGGAGTGTCGGCAAGACAGATACGCAGTATTTT.

The rearrangement links TRBV28 to TRBJ2-7; D possibly corresponds to TRBD2 (6 bases). The length of the CDR3 is 13 residues. V was shortened by 2 bases and J by 4 bases, with 9 bases between the two germline ends. Germline CDR1 is MDHEN and CDR2 is SYDVKM. CDR3: CASSLPGRYEQYF. Written as DNA, the CDR3 is TGTGCCAGCAGTTTACCAGGGAGGTACGAGCAGTACTTC.

This clone occurred once. The chain joins TRBV27 to TRBJ2-2; TRBD2 matches 10 bases. The CDR3 has 15 residues. With 2 bases clipped from V and 6 bases from J, the junction kept 3 bases outside the gene matches. Per germline, CDR1 MNHEY and CDR2 SMNVEV (reference sequence). This chain's CDR3 is CASSLSSGGPGELFF. The CDR3 DNA reads TGTGCCAGCAGTTTAAGTAGCGGGGGGCCCGGGGAGCTGTTTTTT.

Here the CDR3 reads CASSLVGYTF. The CDR3 DNA is TGTGCCAGCAGCCTCGTGGGCTACACCTTC. This rearrangement joins TRBV6-6 to TRBJ1-2, with D uncertain. The CDR3 runs to 10 residues. From germline, CDR1 is MNHNY and CDR2 SVGAGI (reference sequence). Trimming took 6 bases from V and 8 from J, leaving 7 bases between them.

The rearrangement uses TRBV23-1 and TRBJ2-7; 8 bases line up with TRBD1. TRBV23-1 is an ORF, and what it does is uncertain. V shed 2 bases and J 1 base; nucleotides not matched to a gene: 13. This CDR3 comprises 18 residues. In DNA, the CDR3 is TGCGCCAGCAGTCAAACTGGACAGGGTAAAGTTAGATCCTACGAGCAGTACGTC. Translated, it gives CASSQTGQGKVRSYEQYV.

The V gene is TRBV9, the J gene TRBJ1-5; 10 bases are shared with TRBD1. The CDR3 sequence is 15 residues long. Unmatched junction bases numbered 3, after V lost 3 bases and J lost 3 bases. CDR1 is SGDLS, CDR2 YYNGEE, per germline. CDR3 in amino acids: CASSETGGLNQPQHF. CDR3 nucleotides: TGTGCCAGCAGCGAGACAGGGGGCCTCAATCAGCCCCAGCATTTT.

This clone showed up just once. V usage is TRBV7-6 and J usage is TRBJ2-1; 9 bases align to TRBD2. V shed 1 base, J shed 6 bases, and the junction held 7 bases outside the gene matches. Germline CDR1 reads SGHVS; CDR2 reads FNYEAQ. CDR3 length: 16 residues. The CDR3 spells CASSLEVAGVSNEQFF. CDR3 nucleotides: TGTGCCAGCAGCTTAGAGGTAGCGGGAGTCTCCAATGAGCAGTTCTTC.

The rearrangement uses TRBV19 and TRBJ2-7, with D perhaps TRBD1 or TRBD2 (5 bases each). Germline assignment: CDR1 LNHDA and CDR2 SQIVND (reference sequence). The germline V and J ends were trimmed by 7 bases and 3 bases, with 16 bases remaining between them. This CDR3 is 14 amino acids long. CDR3 coding DNA: TGTGCCAGTACCCCATGGGACGGTTACTACGAGCAGTACTTC. Encoded protein: CASTPWDGYYEQYF.

This clone showed up just once. V gene TRBV4-3 combines with J gene TRBJ1-1, with TRBD1 matching over 9 bases. This CDR3 has 15 residues. V was pared by 4 bases and J by 0 bases, with 3 bases of the junction left unmatched. The germline V gene encodes CDR1 LGHNA and CDR2 YSLEER. The CDR3 nucleotides read TGCGCCAGCAGCCGCGGACAGGGGATGAACACTGAAGCTTTCTTT. As protein: CASSRGQGMNTEAFF.

The gene calls are TRBV5-6 and TRBJ2-1; D uncertain. CDR1 and CDR2 (germline): SGHDT, YYEEEE. V lost 7 bases and J 2 bases, leaving 4 bases between the germline ends. The CDR3 has 11 residues. The CDR3 loop is CASGAYNEQFF. CDR3 bases: TGTGCCAGCGGAGCCTACAATGAGCAGTTCTTC.

The chain uses TRBV6-1 and TRBJ2-1; 7 nucleotides align to TRBD2. Germline CDR1 is MNHNS and CDR2 is SASEGT. V shed 4 bases, J shed 9 bases, and the junction held 9 bases outside the gene matches. CDR3 length: 14 amino acids. As DNA, the CDR3 is TGTGCCAGCAGTGCGGGCGGGAGTCAGGCTGAGCAGTTCTTC. Its protein is CASSAGGSQAEQFF.

The rearrangement joins TRBV6-1 to TRBJ1-3; 7 bases align to TRBD1. The CDR3 is made up of 16 amino acids. Germline trimming cut 3 bases from V and 0 bases from J; bases unmatched to any gene: 5. CDR1 and CDR2 (germline): MNHNS, SASEGT. The CDR3 loop is CASSDLTGSSGNTIYF. The CDR3 coding sequence is TGTGCCAGCAGTGACCTGACAGGGAGCTCTGGAAACACCATATATTTT.

The J gene is TRBJ2-4, the V gene TRBV7-9; D is perhaps TRBD1 (5 bases). CDR3 length equals 14 residues. The germline V gene encodes CDR1 SEHNR and CDR2 FQNEAQ (reference sequence). V gave up 5 bases and J gave up 3 bases, with 11 bases separating them. CDR3 bases: TGTGCCAGCAGCGCGACAGTCGGCAAAAACATTCAGTACTTC. It encodes CASSATVGKNIQYF.

This chain uses TRBV27 with TRBJ1-2; D not resolved. The V and J ends lost 5 bases and 4 bases respectively, with 23 bases between them. CDR3 length: 17 residues. Germline V gene data show CDR1 as MNHEY and CDR2 as SMNVEV (reference sequence). The CDR3 region is CASSLDPRNTIGYGYTF. CDR3 bases: TGTGCCAGCAGTCTAGACCCCCGGAACACAATCGGCTATGGCTACACCTTC.

The count of this clone is one. CDR3 bases: TGTGCCAGCAGCTTTAATAGGGGGCAGGGTGGCTACACCTTC. Protein sequence: CASSFNRGQGGYTF. This chain connects TRBV5-6 to TRBJ1-2; 7 bases are a match to TRBD1. With V trimmed by 2 bases and J by 7 bases, 8 bases remained unmatched. The CDR3 runs 14 residues. Germline V gene sequence: CDR1 SGHDT, CDR2 YYEEEE. The complete variable domain, with remaining parts taken from reference TRBV5-6 and TRBJ1-2, reads DAGVTQSPTHLIKTRGQQVTLRCSPKSGHDTVSWYQQALGQGPQFIFQYYEEEERQRGNFPDRFSGHQFPNYSSELNVNALLLGDSALYLCASSFNRGQGGYTFGSGTRLTVV.

The chain uses TRBV7-9 and TRBJ2-1; no clear D. Germline V gene data show CDR1 as SEHNR and CDR2 as FQNEAQ (reference sequence). The CDR3 is 12 amino acids. Trimming took off 5 bases at V and 0 bases at J, with 2 bases between the two ends. CDR3 region: CASSPSYNEQFF. CDR3 bases: TGTGCCAGCAGCCCCTCCTACAATGAGCAGTTCTTC.

This clone counts as medium-sized. The rearrangement joins TRBV7-8 to TRBJ2-3; the D is unclear. The V and J ends lost 2 bases and 4 bases respectively, with 10 bases between them. Germline CDR1 SGHVS, CDR2 FQNEAQ. The CDR3 is 14 residues long. The CDR3 DNA reads as TGTGCCAGCAGCTTACAGGTTCAAGCAGATACGCAGTATTTT. Its translation: CASSLQVQADTQYF.

On this clone itself: At the DNA level, this CDR3 is encoded by other sequences in the same sample as well. V is TRBV11-3 and J is TRBJ1-1, with TRBD1 matching 7 bases. The V segment lost 2 bases and the J segment 5 bases; nucleotides outside the gene matches: 8. CDR3 size: 15 residues. The V gene's germline CDR1 is SGHNT and CDR2 YENEEA. The CDR3 protein is CASSLKTGRGTEAFF. Here the CDR3 DNA reads TGTGCCAGCAGCTTAAAGACAGGGAGGGGGACTGAAGCTTTCTTT.

This chain links TRBV19 with TRBJ1-1; a weak D match, TRBD1 (6 bases). The ends were cut back, 9 bases at V and 3 bases at J, with 14 bases in the middle. This CDR3 spans 13 amino acids. Germline CDR1 LNHDA, CDR2 SQIVND (reference sequence). The CDR3 reads CASRDTMDTEAFF. CDR3 nucleotide sequence: TGTGCCAGCCGGGACACGATGGACACTGAAGCTTTCTTT. Full variable domain (missing parts from reference TRBV19 and TRBJ1-1): DGGITQSPKYLFRKEGQNVTLSCEQNLNHDAMYWYRQDPGQGLRLIYYSQIVNDFQKGDIAEGYSVSREKKESFPLTVTSAQKNPTAFYLCASRDTMDTEAFFGQGTRLTVV.

This clone is medium-sized by share. CDR3 sequence: CASSASGGAFDTIYF. In DNA form, the CDR3 reads TGTGCCAGTAGTGCATCAGGGGGCGCGTTCGACACCATATATTTT. This sequence joins TRBV19 and TRBJ1-3; 8 bases are shared with TRBD1. Germline V CDR1 and CDR2: LNHDA, SQIVND (reference sequence). With V trimmed by 5 bases and J by 8 bases, 11 bases remained unmatched. This CDR3 comprises 15 residues.

This clone came up a few times. CDR3 coding DNA: TGTGCCAGCTCACCATCAGAGGGAACCTACGAGCAGTACGTC. Its translation is CASSPSEGTYEQYV. The chain combines TRBV18 with TRBJ2-7; a possible D gene is TRBD2 (5 bases). V dropped 2 bases and J dropped 2 bases, with 10 bases sitting between them. CDR1 KGHSH and CDR2 LQKENI come from the germline V gene. This CDR3 has 14 amino acids.

This chain joins TRBV29-1 and TRBJ1-1; 8 nucleotides line up with TRBD1. Looked up from germline, CDR1 is SQVTM and CDR2 is ANQGSEA. Losses at the gene ends were 3 bases for V and 5 bases for J; bases not matched to a gene: 8. The CDR3 sequence is 14 residues long. CDR3 in amino acids: CSVEKGQGATEAFF. The DNA for the CDR3 is TGCAGCGTTGAGAAGGGGCAGGGGGCTACTGAAGCTTTCTTT. The full variable domain, in which reference TRBV29-1 and TRBJ1-1 provide the parts outside the CDR3, is SAVISQKPSRDICQRGTSLTIQCQVDSQVTMMFWYRQQPGQSLTLIATANQGSEATYESGFVIDKFPISRPNLTFSTLTVSNMSPEDSSIYLCSVEKGQGATEAFFGQGTRLTVV.

The gene calls are TRBV6-1 and TRBJ2-1; 9 bases agree with TRBD2. V shed 1 base, J shed 3 bases, and the junction held 1 base outside the gene matches. The CDR3 consists of 15 residues. The germline CDR1 and CDR2 sequences are MNHNS and SASEGT. In DNA form, the CDR3 reads TGTGCCAGCAGTGAAGAAGCGGGGGGCTACAATGAGCAGTTCTTC. This codes for CASSEEAGGYNEQFF.

The rearrangement joins TRBV19 to TRBJ1-1; TRBD1 matches 8 bases. The junction had 8 bases not matched to a gene; V was cut back by 4 bases and J by 1 base. Per the germline V gene, CDR1 is LNHDA and CDR2 is SQIVND (reference sequence). This CDR3 contains 16 residues. The CDR3 loop reads CASSTSTTGANTEAFF. In DNA form, the CDR3 reads TGTGCCAGTAGTACCTCCACGACAGGGGCGAACACTGAAGCTTTCTTT.

The chain is built from TRBV28 and TRBJ2-7; either TRBD1 or TRBD2 may fit D (5 bases each). The CDR3 covers 14 residues. V lost 4 bases, J lost 3 bases, and 13 bases lay in between. Germline V gene sequence: CDR1 MDHEN, CDR2 SYDVKM. As DNA, the CDR3 is TGTGCCAGCAGTTCCCAGCGGACAAACTACGAGCAGTACTTC. Translating gives CASSSQRTNYEQYF.

The chain employs TRBV4-1 and TRBJ2-5, with 8 bases identical to TRBD1. This CDR3 is 15 amino acids long. The trim removed 5 bases at V and 5 bases at J, leaving 10 bases unmatched. CDR1 MGHRA and CDR2 YSYEKL come from the germline V gene. CDR3 DNA sequence: TGCGCCAGCAGCACGTCAGGGGGCCCCAGGGAGACCCAGTACTTC. This codes for CASSTSGGPRETQYF.

The V gene is TRBV15, the J gene TRBJ1-4; unclear D gene. The CDR3 has 12 amino acids. CDR1 and CDR2 from the germline V gene are LNHNV and YYDKDF (reference sequence). V lost 3 bases, J lost 8 bases, and 7 bases lay in between. The DNA for the CDR3 is TGTGCCACCAGCAGGGCCCGGGAAAAACTGTTTTTT. Translating it yields CATSRAREKLFF. The whole variable domain, remainder taken from reference TRBV15 and TRBJ1-4, is DAMVIQNPRYQVTQFGKPVTLSCSQTLNHNVMYWYQQKSSQAPKLLFHYYDKDFNNEADTPDNFQSRRPNTSFCFLDIRSPGLGDTAMYLCATSRAREKLFFGSGTQLSVL.

This chain connects TRBV19 to TRBJ1-6, with 7 nucleotides matching TRBD1. From germline, CDR1 is LNHDA and CDR2 SQIVND (reference sequence). The V gene end was trimmed by 6 bases and the J gene end by 10 bases; junction bases not matched to a gene: 3. The CDR3 consists of 12 residues. The CDR3 DNA is TGTGCCAGTAGCCAAGGGGGCTCACCCCTCCACTTT. The encoded protein is CASSQGGSPLHF.